This TCR beta chain was recorded in a study of identical twins. The study's findings and limits: Abundant beta clonotypes from cord blood had fewer insertions, unlike memory repertoires, which showed none. Beta out-of-frame sequences showed weaker excess sharing between twins.

One entry per CDR3 protein, called by TCRdb with MiXCR from the 5' RACE reads. The repertoire consists of under 300,000 distinct CDR3 sequences, with about 8.3% occurring once and the leading ten covering 2.5% to 3.5%. This clonotype was seen a handful of times. Its target is not known. Germline values: CDR1 MNHEY, CDR2 SMNVEV (reference sequence). This CDR3 has 19 residues. The ends lost 0 bases at V and 2 bases at J; junction bases unmatched: 11. These data also featured in a second study, about yellow fever vaccine responses in identical twins.

This receptor was taken from a woman aged 18-29 years in good health. The specimen sequenced was CD8+ T cells sorted from blood. This sequence joins TRBV27 and TRBJ2-3; TRBD1 matches 10 bases. This CDR3 reads CASSLSVPGTGAHTDTQYF. CDR3 sequence (DNA): TGTGCCAGCAGTTTATCGGTGCCCGGGACAGGGGCTCACACAGATACGCAGTATTTT.